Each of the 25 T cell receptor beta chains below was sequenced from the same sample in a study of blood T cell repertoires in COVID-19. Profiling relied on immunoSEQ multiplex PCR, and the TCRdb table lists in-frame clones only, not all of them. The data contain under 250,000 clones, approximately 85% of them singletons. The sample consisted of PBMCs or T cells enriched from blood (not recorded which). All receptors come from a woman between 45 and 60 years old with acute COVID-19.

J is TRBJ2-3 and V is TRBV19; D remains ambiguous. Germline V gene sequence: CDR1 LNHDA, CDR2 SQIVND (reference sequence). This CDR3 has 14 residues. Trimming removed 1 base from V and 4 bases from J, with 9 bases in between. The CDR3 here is CASSIVLVADTQYF. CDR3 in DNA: TGTGCCAGTAGTATAGTTCTAGTTGCAGATACGCAGTATTTT.

CDR3 DNA sequence: TGTGCCACCGGGGGAGGAGGGTGGTATGAGCAGTTCTTC. This codes for CATGGGGWYEQFF. This chain uses TRBV15 with TRBJ2-1; possibly TRBD2 for D (6 bases). The germline V gene has CDR1 LNHNV and CDR2 YYDKDF (reference sequence). This CDR3 is 13 amino acids long. V was clipped by 8 bases and J by 8 bases, with 16 bases between them.

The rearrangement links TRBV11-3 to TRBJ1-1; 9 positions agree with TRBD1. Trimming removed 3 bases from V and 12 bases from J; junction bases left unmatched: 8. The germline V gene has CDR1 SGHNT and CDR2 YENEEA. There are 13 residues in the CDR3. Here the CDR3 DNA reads TGTGCCAGCAGCTTCGAACCGGGACAGGGACCTTTCTTT. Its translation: CASSFEPGQGPFF.

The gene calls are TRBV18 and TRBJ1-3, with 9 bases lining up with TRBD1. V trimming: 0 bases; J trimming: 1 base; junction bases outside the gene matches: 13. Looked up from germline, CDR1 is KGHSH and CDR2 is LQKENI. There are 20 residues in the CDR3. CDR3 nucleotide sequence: TGTGCCAGCTCACCACCTGCCTTGGGGACAGGGTTTTGGTCTGGAAACACCATATATTTT. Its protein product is CASSPPALGTGFWSGNTIYF.

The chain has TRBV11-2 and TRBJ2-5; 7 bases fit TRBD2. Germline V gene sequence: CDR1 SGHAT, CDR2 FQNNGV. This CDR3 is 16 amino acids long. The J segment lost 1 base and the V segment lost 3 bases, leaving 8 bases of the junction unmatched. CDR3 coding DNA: TGTGCCAGCAGCTTCTGGGCGGGGGACCCCCAAGAGACCCAGTACTTC. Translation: CASSFWAGDPQETQYF.

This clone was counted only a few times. CDR3 in amino acids: CASSPQSPLLQGNYGYTF. The DNA for the CDR3 is TGTGCCAGCAGCCCCCAGTCCCCCTTATTACAGGGTAACTATGGCTACACCTTC. This chain links TRBV7-2 with TRBJ1-2, with D possibly being TRBD1 (6 bases). The CDR3 is 18 residues long. Trimming stripped 5 bases from V and 1 base from J, with 23 bases between. The germline V gene encodes CDR1 SGHTA and CDR2 FQGNSA.

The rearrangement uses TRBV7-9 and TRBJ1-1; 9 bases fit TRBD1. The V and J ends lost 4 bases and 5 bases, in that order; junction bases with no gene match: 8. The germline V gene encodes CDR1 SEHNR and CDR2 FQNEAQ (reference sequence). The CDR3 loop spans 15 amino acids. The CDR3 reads CASSSYRGLGTEAFF. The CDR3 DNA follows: TGTGCCAGCAGCTCTTACAGGGGGCTGGGTACTGAAGCTTTCTTT.

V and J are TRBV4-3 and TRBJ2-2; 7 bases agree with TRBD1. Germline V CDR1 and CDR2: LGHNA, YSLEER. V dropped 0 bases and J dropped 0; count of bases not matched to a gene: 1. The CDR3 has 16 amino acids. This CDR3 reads CASSQEQGANTGELFF. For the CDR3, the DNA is TGCGCCAGCAGCCAAGAGCAGGGGGCGAACACCGGGGAGCTGTTTTTT.

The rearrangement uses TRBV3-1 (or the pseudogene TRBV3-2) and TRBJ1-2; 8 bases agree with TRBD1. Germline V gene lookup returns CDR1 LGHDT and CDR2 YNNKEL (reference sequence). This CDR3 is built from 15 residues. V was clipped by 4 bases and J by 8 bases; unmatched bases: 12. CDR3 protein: CASSRLRGQVGGYTF. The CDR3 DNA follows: TGTGCCAGCAGCCGTCTCCGGGGACAGGTGGGCGGCTACACCTTC.

CDR3 amino acids: CASSQGTTSYNEQFF. The CDR3 DNA follows: TGTGCCAGCAGCCAAGGGACTACCTCCTACAATGAGCAGTTCTTC. This chain joins TRBV3-1 (or the pseudogene TRBV3-2) and TRBJ2-1; tentative D call: TRBD2 (6 bases). The CDR3 loop spans 15 amino acids. Looked up from germline, CDR1 is LGHDT and CDR2 is YNNKEL (reference sequence). The V gene lost 1 base and the J gene lost 0 bases, with 7 bases spanning the gap.

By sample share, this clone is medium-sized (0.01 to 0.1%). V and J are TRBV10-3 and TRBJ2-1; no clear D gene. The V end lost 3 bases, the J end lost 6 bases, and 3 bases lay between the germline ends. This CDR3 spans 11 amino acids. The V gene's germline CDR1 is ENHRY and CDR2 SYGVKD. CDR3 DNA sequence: TGTGCCATCAGTGACGGCAATGAGCAGTTCTTC. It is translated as CAISDGNEQFF.

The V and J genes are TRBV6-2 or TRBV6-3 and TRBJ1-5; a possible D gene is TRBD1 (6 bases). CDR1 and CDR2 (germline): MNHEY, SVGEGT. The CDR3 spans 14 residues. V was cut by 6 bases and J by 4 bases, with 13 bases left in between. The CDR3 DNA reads TGTGCCAGCAGCCCGGACAGACTTAATCAGCCCCAGCATTTT. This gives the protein CASSPDRLNQPQHF.

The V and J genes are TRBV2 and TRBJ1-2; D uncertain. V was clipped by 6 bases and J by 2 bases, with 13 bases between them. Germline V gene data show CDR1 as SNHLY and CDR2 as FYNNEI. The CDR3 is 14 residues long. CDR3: CASRGPGGNYGYTF. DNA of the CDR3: TGTGCCAGCAGAGGCCCGGGCGGGAACTATGGCTACACCTTC.

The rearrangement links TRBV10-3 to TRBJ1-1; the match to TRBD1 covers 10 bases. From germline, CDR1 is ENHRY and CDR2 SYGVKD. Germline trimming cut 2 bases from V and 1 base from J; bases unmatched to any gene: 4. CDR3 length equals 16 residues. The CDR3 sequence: CAISETDRGENTEAFF. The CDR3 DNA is TGTGCCATCAGTGAGACGGACAGGGGGGAGAACACTGAAGCTTTCTTT.

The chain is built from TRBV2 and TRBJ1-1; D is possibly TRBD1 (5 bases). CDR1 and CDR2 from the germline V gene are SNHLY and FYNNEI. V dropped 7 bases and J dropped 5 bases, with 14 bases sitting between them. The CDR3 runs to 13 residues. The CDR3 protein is CASISPGETEAFF. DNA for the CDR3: TGTGCCAGCATATCCCCGGGGGAAACTGAAGCTTTCTTT.

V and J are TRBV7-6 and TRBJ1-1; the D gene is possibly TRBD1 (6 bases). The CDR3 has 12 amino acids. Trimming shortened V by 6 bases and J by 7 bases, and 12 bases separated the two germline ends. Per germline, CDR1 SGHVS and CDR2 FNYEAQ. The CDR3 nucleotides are TGTGCCAGCAGTCCACAGGGTGGTGAAGCTTTCTTT. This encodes CASSPQGGEAFF.

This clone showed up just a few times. The DNA for the CDR3 is TGTGCCAGCAGTGACTCCAGGGGGGAAGATGAAAAACTGTTTTTT. Translation gives CASSDSRGEDEKLFF. The chain employs TRBV25-1 and TRBJ1-4, with 7 bases matching TRBD1. The CDR3 extends over 15 amino acids. V trimming: 3 bases; J trimming: 6 bases; junction bases outside the gene matches: 7. CDR1 is MGHDK and CDR2 is SYGVNS in the germline V gene.

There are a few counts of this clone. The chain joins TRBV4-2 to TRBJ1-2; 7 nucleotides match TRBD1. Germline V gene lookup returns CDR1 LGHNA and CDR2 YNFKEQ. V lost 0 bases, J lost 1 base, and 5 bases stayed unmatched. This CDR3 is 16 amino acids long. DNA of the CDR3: TGTGCCAGCAGCCAAGAGAGAGGGGGCATTAACTATGGCTACACCTTC. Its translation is CASSQERGGINYGYTF.

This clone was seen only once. This chain's CDR3 is CSVGAQGERQYF. The DNA for the CDR3 is TGCAGCGTTGGTGCCCAGGGGGAACGGCAGTACTTC. The rearrangement uses TRBV29-1 and TRBJ2-7; 7 bases agree with TRBD1. Germline lookup yields CDR1 SQVTM and CDR2 ANQGSEA. The CDR3 totals 12 residues. V shed 4 bases, J shed 9 bases, and the junction held 9 bases outside the gene matches.

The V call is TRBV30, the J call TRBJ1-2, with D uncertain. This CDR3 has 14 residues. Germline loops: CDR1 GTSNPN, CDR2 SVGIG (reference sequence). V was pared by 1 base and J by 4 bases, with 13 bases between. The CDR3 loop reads CAWSAPGSIYGYTF. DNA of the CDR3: TGTGCCTGGAGTGCCCCCGGGAGCATCTATGGCTACACCTTC.

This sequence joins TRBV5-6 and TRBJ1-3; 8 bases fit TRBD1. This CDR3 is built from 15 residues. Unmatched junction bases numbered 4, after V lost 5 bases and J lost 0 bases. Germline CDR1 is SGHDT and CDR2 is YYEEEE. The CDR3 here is CASRPTGGSGNTIYF. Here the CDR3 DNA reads TGTGCCAGCAGACCCACAGGGGGCTCTGGAAACACCATATATTTT.

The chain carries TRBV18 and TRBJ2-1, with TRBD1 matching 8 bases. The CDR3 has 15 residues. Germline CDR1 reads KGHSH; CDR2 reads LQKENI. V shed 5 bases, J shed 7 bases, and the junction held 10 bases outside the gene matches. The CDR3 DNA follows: TGTGCCAGCTCATCATTAGGACAGGGCGAAAATGAGCAGTTCTTC. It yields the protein CASSSLGQGENEQFF.

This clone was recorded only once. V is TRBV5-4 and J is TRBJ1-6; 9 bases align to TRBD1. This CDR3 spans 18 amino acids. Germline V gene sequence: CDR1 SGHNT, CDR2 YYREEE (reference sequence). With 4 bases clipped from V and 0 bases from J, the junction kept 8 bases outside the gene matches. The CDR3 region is CASSLGGTGSSYNSPLHF. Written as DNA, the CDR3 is TGTGCCAGCAGCCTGGGGGGGACAGGGAGCTCCTATAATTCACCCCTCCACTTT. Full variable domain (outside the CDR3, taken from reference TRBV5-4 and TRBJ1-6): ETGVTQSPTHLIKTRGQQVTLRCSSQSGHNTVSWYQQALGQGPQFIFQYYREEENGRGNFPPRFSGLQFPNYSSELNVNALELDDSALYLCASSLGGTGSSYNSPLHFGNGTRLTVT.

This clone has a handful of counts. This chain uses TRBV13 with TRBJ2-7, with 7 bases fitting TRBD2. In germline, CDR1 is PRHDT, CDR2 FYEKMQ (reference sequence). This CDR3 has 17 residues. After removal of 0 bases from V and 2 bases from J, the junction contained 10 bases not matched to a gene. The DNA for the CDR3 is TGTGCCAGCAGCTTAGGCTCTCGCCTAGCGGAGACCTACGAGCAGTACTTC. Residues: CASSLGSRLAETYEQYF.

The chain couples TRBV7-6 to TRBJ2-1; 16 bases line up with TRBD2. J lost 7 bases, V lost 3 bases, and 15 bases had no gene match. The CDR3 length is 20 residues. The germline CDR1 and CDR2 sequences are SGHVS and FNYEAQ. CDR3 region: CASSFAIFGTSGGAGNEQFF. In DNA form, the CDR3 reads TGTGCCAGCAGCTTTGCTATTTTCGGGACTAGCGGGGGGGCCGGGAATGAGCAGTTCTTC.